The present TCR beta chain was sequenced within a study of T cell changes during pregnancy in multiple sclerosis. J was trimmed by 3 bases and V by 2 bases; bases with no gene match: 8. This CDR3 comprises 17 residues. CDR1 and CDR2 from the germline V gene are SGHTA and FQGTGA. Profiling relied on immunoSEQ multiplex PCR, and the TCRdb table lists in-frame clones only, not all of them. The sample has 32,000 or so clones, 90% seen once; the top ten hold approximately 0.39%. This TCR came from a female donor with multiple sclerosis, enrolled in a pregnancy study. The V gene is TRBV7-3, the J gene TRBJ2-3; the match to TRBD2 covers 10 bases. The source was CD4+ T cells from peripheral blood mononuclear cells, collected in the second trimester of pregnancy. The CDR3 DNA reads TGTGCCAGCAGCTTAGGTGCTAGCGGGGGAGGTACAGATACGCAGTATTTT. As protein: CASSLGASGGGTDTQYF.